These 28 T cell receptor beta chains were all obtained from the same sample, sequenced in a study of blood T cell repertoires in COVID-19. The method was immunoSEQ multiplex PCR; TCRdb's version includes in-frame clones alone and lacks a portion of them. The repertoire holds 140,000 to 150,000 clones, with 88% as singletons. The specimen sequenced was peripheral blood. The receptors derive from a man between 65 and 85 years old with acute or convalescent COVID-19.

J is TRBJ1-1 and V is TRBV24-1, with TRBD1 identical over 7 bases. Germline CDR1 and CDR2: KGHDR and SFDVKD. The CDR3 length is 13 residues. V shed 9 bases, J shed 0 bases, and the junction held 3 bases outside the gene matches. CDR3 DNA sequence: TGTGCCACCCGACAGGGAGTGAACACTGAAGCTTTCTTT. Its protein product is CATRQGVNTEAFF.

The chain combines TRBV24-1 with TRBJ2-7; 8 positions match TRBD2. The CDR3 extends over 16 amino acids. Losses at the gene ends were 4 bases for V and 4 bases for J; bases not matched to a gene: 11. Germline V CDR1 and CDR2: KGHDR, SFDVKD. The CDR3 coding sequence is TGTGCCACCAGTGACTCTACGCGGGAGGTGAGTTACGAGCAGTACTTC. Translation: CATSDSTREVSYEQYF.

The chain employs TRBV7-2 and TRBJ2-3; possible D gene TRBD1, 6 bases. The V gene lost 5 bases and the J gene lost 4 bases, with 19 bases spanning the gap. CDR1 and CDR2 from the germline V gene are SGHTA and FQGNSA. The CDR3 loop spans 16 amino acids. CDR3 amino acids: CASSPSWGRGPDTQYF. The CDR3 nucleotides read TGTGCCAGCAGCCCCTCGTGGGGCAGGGGCCCAGATACGCAGTATTTT.

The chain uses TRBV3-1 (or the pseudogene TRBV3-2) and TRBJ1-2, with a weak D call TRBD1 (5 bases). The V gene lost 1 base and the J gene lost 8 bases, with 14 bases spanning the gap. CDR3 length: 14 amino acids. Germline V gene lookup returns CDR1 LGHDT and CDR2 YNNKEL (reference sequence). In nucleotides, the CDR3 is TGTGCCAGCAGCCAAGGTTCTACGACAGAAGGCTACACCTTC. This sequence encodes CASSQGSTTEGYTF.

The chain joins TRBV6-6 to TRBJ2-2; TRBD1 aligns across 9 bases. Germline assignment: CDR1 MNHNY and CDR2 SVGAGI (reference sequence). The CDR3 runs 16 residues. V dropped 5 bases and J dropped 1; count of bases not matched to a gene: 5. CDR3 amino acids: CASSAPGQGNTGELFF. The CDR3 nucleotides read TGTGCCAGCAGTGCACCGGGACAGGGGAACACCGGGGAGCTGTTTTTT.

The rearrangement joins TRBV5-1 to TRBJ1-6; D is undetermined. V lost 1 base and J 0 bases, leaving 8 bases between the germline ends. The germline CDR1 and CDR2 sequences are SGHRS and YFSETQ. CDR3 length: 16 residues. For the CDR3, the DNA is TGCGCCAGCAGCTTGCTCGGGAGCTCCTATAATTCACCCCTCCACTTT. This codes for CASSLLGSSYNSPLHF.

The genes are TRBV27 and TRBJ2-7; tentatively, D is TRBD1 (6 bases). The V gene lost 5 bases and the J gene lost 2 bases, with 16 bases spanning the gap. The CDR3 contains 15 residues. From germline, CDR1 is MNHEY and CDR2 SMNVEV (reference sequence). The CDR3 bases are TGTGCCAGCAGTGGAGGAAGGGGGAGCCCCTACGAGCAGTACTTC. It specifies CASSGGRGSPYEQYF.

The chain combines TRBV11-3 with TRBJ1-1, with D unclear. CDR3 length equals 14 residues. Germline lookup yields CDR1 SGHNT and CDR2 YENEEA. V lost 5 bases and J 10 bases, leaving 20 bases between the germline ends. CDR3 residues: CASSPTGWLMRAFF. The CDR3 DNA follows: TGTGCCAGCAGCCCAACCGGGTGGTTGATGAGAGCTTTCTTT.

The chain links TRBV6-5 to TRBJ1-2; D call uncertain. This CDR3 has 11 residues. Germline loops: CDR1 MNHEY, CDR2 SVGAGI. The ends were cut back, 8 bases at V and 1 base at J, with 5 bases in the middle. The chain's CDR3 is CASSVNYGYTF. CDR3 sequence (DNA): TGTGCCAGCTCGGTTAACTATGGCTACACCTTC.

The chain has TRBV19 and TRBJ2-5; TRBD2 aligns across 9 bases. Germline lookup yields CDR1 LNHDA and CDR2 SQIVND (reference sequence). The CDR3 consists of 16 residues. V lost 5 bases, J lost 2 bases, and 9 bases stayed unmatched. The CDR3 nucleotides are TGTGCCAGTAGTTTCGTAGCGGGGGCTCTACAAGAGACCCAGTACTTC. Amino acid sequence: CASSFVAGALQETQYF.

V is TRBV25-1 and J is TRBJ1-5, with D possibly being TRBD1 (5 bases). Germline V gene data show CDR1 as MGHDK and CDR2 as SYGVNS. CDR3 size: 14 residues. The V and J ends lost 6 bases and 2 bases respectively, with 11 bases between them. CDR3: CASSGGRGNQPQHF. The CDR3 DNA follows: TGTGCCAGCAGCGGGGGGAGGGGCAATCAGCCCCAGCATTTT.

The gene calls are TRBV12-5 and TRBJ2-1; maybe TRBD1 (6 bases). V was cut by 3 bases and J by 6 bases, with 15 bases left in between. CDR1 is LGHNT and CDR2 is FRNRAP in the germline V gene. This CDR3 has 15 residues. The CDR3 sequence: CASGFRGGSGNEQFF. The CDR3 coding sequence is TGTGCTAGTGGTTTTAGAGGGGGTAGTGGCAATGAGCAGTTCTTC.

The genes are TRBV5-1 and TRBJ1-3; D gene ambiguous. The germline V gene encodes CDR1 SGHRS and CDR2 YFSETQ. Trimming stripped 4 bases from V and 0 bases from J, with 8 bases between. The CDR3 runs 14 residues. The CDR3 sequence is CASSRSDSGNTIYF. For the CDR3, the DNA is TGCGCCAGCAGCCGAAGCGACTCTGGAAACACCATATATTTT.

The rearrangement links TRBV24-1 to TRBJ2-5; 9 bases agree with TRBD1. Germline CDR1 KGHDR, CDR2 SFDVKD. V lost 9 bases, J lost 3 bases, and 10 bases stayed unmatched. CDR3 size: 15 residues. The CDR3 nucleotides are TGTGCCACCGCAGAACCGGGACAGGGAAAAGAGACCCAGTACTTC. Protein: CATAEPGQGKETQYF.

V and J are TRBV5-1 and TRBJ2-2; perhaps TRBD2 as D (7 bases). Per germline, CDR1 SGHRS and CDR2 YFSETQ. Trimming left V 4 bases short and J 7 bases short, with 14 bases between. The length of the CDR3 is 14 residues. The CDR3 nucleotides are TGCGCCAGCAGCCTACGGAGGGGGGGCGGGGAGCTGTTTTTT. Translated: CASSLRRGGGELFF. Based on the CDR3 plus reference TRBV5-1 and TRBJ2-2, the full variable domain is KAGVTQTPRYLIKTRGQQVTLSCSPISGHRSVSWYQQTPGQGLQFLFEYFSETQRNKGNFPGRFSGRQFSNSRSEMNVSTLELGDSALYLCASSLRRGGGELFFGEGSRLTVL.

The chain has TRBV4-2 and TRBJ1-6; D remains ambiguous. The CDR3 is made up of 14 amino acids. From germline, CDR1 is LGHNA and CDR2 YNFKEQ. V was shortened by 0 bases and J by 7 bases, with 7 bases between the two germline ends. The CDR3 nucleotides are TGTGCCAGCAGCCAAGATACGAGGAATTCACCCCTCCACTTT. It encodes CASSQDTRNSPLHF.

For the CDR3, the DNA is TGCGCCAGCAGCCAAGGGACCGGGACAGGCTATGGCTACACCTTC. Translated, it gives CASSQGTGTGYGYTF. The chain carries TRBV4-1 and TRBJ1-2, with TRBD1 matching 8 bases. The germline gives CDR1 MGHRA, CDR2 YSYEKL. Trimming at V came to 1 base and at J to 4 bases, leaving 5 bases not matched to a gene. This CDR3 comprises 15 residues.

The rearrangement uses TRBV9 and TRBJ1-3; 9 nucleotides match TRBD1. Germline V lookup: CDR1 SGDLS, CDR2 YYNGEE. V shed 4 bases, J shed 4 bases, and the junction held 9 bases outside the gene matches. This CDR3 comprises 16 residues. Here the CDR3 reads CASSSLPGQGGNTIYF. The CDR3 DNA is TGTGCCAGCAGCTCCCTCCCGGGACAGGGAGGAAACACCATATATTTT.

This chain connects TRBV7-9 to TRBJ2-5, with TRBD1 matching over 8 bases. The CDR3 totals 14 residues. Germline V gene lookup returns CDR1 SEHNR and CDR2 FQNEAQ (reference sequence). The trim removed 5 bases at V and 3 bases at J, leaving 5 bases unmatched. This CDR3 is CASSPRTGKETQYF. The CDR3 region has the DNA TGTGCCAGCAGCCCCCGGACAGGGAAAGAGACCCAGTACTTC.

The CDR3 here is CATSESGQGRKPQHF. Here the CDR3 DNA reads TGTGCCACCAGTGAATCCGGACAGGGGCGAAAACCCCAGCATTTT. V gene TRBV24-1 combines with J gene TRBJ1-5; the match to TRBD1 covers 9 bases. V gave up 4 bases and J gave up 10 bases; unmatched junction bases: 10. The CDR3 is 15 amino acids. Germline lookup yields CDR1 KGHDR and CDR2 SFDVKD.

This chain joins TRBV28 and TRBJ1-3; 7 nucleotides match TRBD1. The CDR3 consists of 16 residues. J lost 3 bases, V lost 5 bases, and 10 bases had no gene match. Germline V gene lookup returns CDR1 MDHEN and CDR2 SYDVKM. In DNA form, the CDR3 reads TGTGCCAGCAGTACTCAACCGACAGGGTATGGAAACACCATATATTTT. Translated: CASSTQPTGYGNTIYF.

The rearrangement uses TRBV12-3 or TRBV12-4 and TRBJ1-2, with a possible D match to TRBD1 (5 bases). The CDR3 has 13 residues. Trimming took 5 bases from V and 8 from J, leaving 15 bases between them. The CDR3 region is CASSPGPRGGYTF. The CDR3 DNA sequence: TGTGCCAGCAGTCCCGGACCTAGGGGCGGCTACACCTTC.

V is TRBV28 and J is TRBJ1-1; D unresolved. This CDR3 spans 11 amino acids. Germline V gene sequence: CDR1 MDHEN, CDR2 SYDVKM. V dropped 8 bases and J dropped 3 bases, with 7 bases sitting between them. This chain's CDR3 is CASGEDTEAFF. DNA for the CDR3: TGTGCCAGCGGAGAGGACACTGAAGCTTTCTTT. The whole variable domain, remainder taken from reference TRBV28 and TRBJ1-1, is DVKVTQSSRYLVKRTGEKVFLECVQDMDHENMFWYRQDPGLGLRLIYFSYDVKMKEKGDIPEGYSVSREKKERFSLILESASTNQTSMYLCASGEDTEAFFGQGTRLTVV.

The chain links TRBV3-1 (or the pseudogene TRBV3-2) to TRBJ1-4; TRBD1 matches at 9 bases. In germline, CDR1 is LGHDT, CDR2 YNNKEL (reference sequence). The CDR3 loop spans 15 amino acids. With 2 bases clipped from V and 7 bases from J, the junction kept 5 bases outside the gene matches. In DNA, the CDR3 is TGTGCCAGCAGCCAACGCAGGGACAGGGCTGAAAAACTGTTTTTT. Translating gives CASSQRRDRAEKLFF.

This chain links TRBV18 with TRBJ1-2, with TRBD1 identical over 7 bases. The CDR3 length is 18 residues. In germline, CDR1 is KGHSH, CDR2 LQKENI. The V and J ends lost 0 bases and 8 bases, in that order; junction bases with no gene match: 18. The CDR3 loop reads CASSPPALLLKGGEGYTF. CDR3 bases: TGTGCCAGCTCACCACCGGCCCTACTCCTTAAAGGGGGCGAAGGCTACACCTTC.

Concerning this clone: No DNA is shown, since the ends of the CDR3 on it are uncertain; the CDR3 is the one TCRdb lists. Other DNA sequences in the sample encode the same CDR3. CDR3 sequence: CASSSSGRGNNEKLFF. The chain employs TRBV7-3 and TRBJ1-4. 16 amino acids form the CDR3, both terminal residues included. The germline V gene has CDR1 SGHTA and CDR2 FQGTGA.

This clone was seen once. The CDR3 nucleotides are TGTGCCAGCAGTGAAAGTATAACAGGGGGCTTGGGCTATGGCTACACCTTC. Protein product: CASSESITGGLGYGYTF. This rearrangement joins TRBV6-1 to TRBJ1-2, with 9 bases that match TRBD1. Germline CDR1 and CDR2: MNHNS and SASEGT. V lost 2 bases, J lost 4 bases, and 11 bases stayed unmatched. This CDR3 comprises 17 residues.

This sequence joins TRBV5-1 and TRBJ2-7; 7 nucleotides match TRBD2. Germline-derived CDR1 and CDR2 are SGHRS and YFSETQ. The CDR3 runs to 16 residues. V dropped 4 bases and J dropped 7; count of bases not matched to a gene: 17. The DNA for the CDR3 is TGCGCCAGCAGCCCCGGTCGGGCTAGCGGTTCGGAAGAGCAGTACTTC. This codes for CASSPGRASGSEEQYF.